The source of this TCR beta chain is a study of blood T cell repertoires in COVID-19. The CDR3 runs 13 residues. Germline lookup yields CDR1 SQVTM and CDR2 ANQGSEA. V dropped 3 bases and J dropped 5; count of bases not matched to a gene: 3. Under the authors' procedure: The authors estimated nucleated cell counts from reference gene primer amplification. Data came from immunoSEQ multiplex PCR; TCRdb stores just in-frame clones and leaves some out. V and J calls and clone size are as listed in that table; D and trimming were resolved from the DNA. The sample shows 280,000 or so clones, 85% of them seen only once.

Sequenced material: PBMCs or T cells enriched from blood (not recorded which). This rearrangement joins TRBV29-1 to TRBJ1-1; 10 nucleotides line up with TRBD1. This sequence originates from a woman aged 45-59 years who had recovered from COVID-19. The CDR3 DNA follows: TGCAGCGTTGAGGACAGGGGGAGGACTGAAGCTTTCTTT. Translation: CSVEDRGRTEAFF.